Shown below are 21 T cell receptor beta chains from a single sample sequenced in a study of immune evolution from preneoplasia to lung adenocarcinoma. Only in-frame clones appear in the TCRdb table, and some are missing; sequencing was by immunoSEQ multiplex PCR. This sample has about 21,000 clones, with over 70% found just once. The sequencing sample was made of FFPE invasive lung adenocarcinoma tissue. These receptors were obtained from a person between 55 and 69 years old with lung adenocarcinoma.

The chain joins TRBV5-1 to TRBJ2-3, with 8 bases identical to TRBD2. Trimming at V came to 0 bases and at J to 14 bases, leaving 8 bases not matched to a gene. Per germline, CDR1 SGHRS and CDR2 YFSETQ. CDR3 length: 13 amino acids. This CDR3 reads CASSLDPGGPRYF. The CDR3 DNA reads TGCGCCAGCAGCTTGGACCCGGGAGGGCCGCGGTATTTT.

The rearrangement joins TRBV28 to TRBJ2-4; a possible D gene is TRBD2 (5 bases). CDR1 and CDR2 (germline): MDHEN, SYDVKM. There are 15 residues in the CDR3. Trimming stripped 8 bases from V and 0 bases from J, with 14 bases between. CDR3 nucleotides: TGTGCCAGCTCCGGACTGAGCCTAGCCAAAAACATTCAGTACTTC. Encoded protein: CASSGLSLAKNIQYF.

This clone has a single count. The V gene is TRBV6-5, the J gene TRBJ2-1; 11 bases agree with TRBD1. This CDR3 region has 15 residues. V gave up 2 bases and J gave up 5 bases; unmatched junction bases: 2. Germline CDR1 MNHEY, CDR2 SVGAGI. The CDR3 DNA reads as TGTGCCAGCAGTTACGGACAGGGGGCCCACAATGAGCAGTTCTTC. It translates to CASSYGQGAHNEQFF.

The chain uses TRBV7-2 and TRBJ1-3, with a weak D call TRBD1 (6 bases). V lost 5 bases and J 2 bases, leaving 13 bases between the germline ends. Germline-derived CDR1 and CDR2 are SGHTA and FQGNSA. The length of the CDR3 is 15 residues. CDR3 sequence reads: CASSQYRATGNTIYF. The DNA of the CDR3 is TGTGCCAGCAGCCAATACAGGGCGACTGGAAACACCATATATTTT. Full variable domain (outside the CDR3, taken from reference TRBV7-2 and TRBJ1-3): GAGVSQSPSNKVTEKGKDVELRCDPISGHTALYWYRQSLGQGLEFLIYFQGNSAPDKSGLPSDRFSAERTGGSVSTLTIQRTQQEDSAVYLCASSQYRATGNTIYFGEGSWLTVV.

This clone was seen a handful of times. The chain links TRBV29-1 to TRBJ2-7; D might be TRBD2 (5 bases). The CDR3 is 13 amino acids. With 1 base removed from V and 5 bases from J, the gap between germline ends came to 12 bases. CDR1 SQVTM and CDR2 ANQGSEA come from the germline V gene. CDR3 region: CSVEVPPGDEQYF. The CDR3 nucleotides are TGCAGCGTTGAAGTGCCGCCCGGGGACGAGCAGTACTTC.

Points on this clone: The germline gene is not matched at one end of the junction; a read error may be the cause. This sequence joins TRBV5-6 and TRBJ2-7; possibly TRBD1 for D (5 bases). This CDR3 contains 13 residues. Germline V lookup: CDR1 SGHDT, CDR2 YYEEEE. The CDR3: CASSLTGYYGQYF. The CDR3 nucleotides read TGTGCCAGCAGCTTGACAGGATACTACGGGCAGTACTTC.

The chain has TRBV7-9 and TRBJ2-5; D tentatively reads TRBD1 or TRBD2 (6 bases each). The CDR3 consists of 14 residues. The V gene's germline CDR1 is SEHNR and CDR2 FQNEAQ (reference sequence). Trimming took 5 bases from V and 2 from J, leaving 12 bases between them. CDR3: CASSGGTRQETQYF. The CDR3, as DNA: TGTGCCAGCAGCGGCGGGACAAGACAAGAGACCCAGTACTTC.

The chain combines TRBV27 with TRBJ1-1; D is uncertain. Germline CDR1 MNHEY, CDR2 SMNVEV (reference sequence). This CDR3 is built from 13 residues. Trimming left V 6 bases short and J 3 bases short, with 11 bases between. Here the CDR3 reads CASSPRQYTEAFF. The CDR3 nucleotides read TGTGCCAGCAGCCCACGACAATACACTGAAGCTTTCTTT.

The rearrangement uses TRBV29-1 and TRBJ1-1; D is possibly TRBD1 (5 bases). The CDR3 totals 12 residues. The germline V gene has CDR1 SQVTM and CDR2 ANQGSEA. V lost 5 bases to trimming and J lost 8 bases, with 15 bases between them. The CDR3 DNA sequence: TGCAGCGTTCGGGGCTCCTACTTCGAAGCTTTCTTT. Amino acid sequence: CSVRGSYFEAFF.

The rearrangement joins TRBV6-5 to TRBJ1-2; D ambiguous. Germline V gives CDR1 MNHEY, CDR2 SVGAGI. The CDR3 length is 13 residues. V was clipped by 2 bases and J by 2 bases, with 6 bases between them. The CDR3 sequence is CASSYRQNYGYTF. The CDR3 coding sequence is TGTGCCAGCAGTTACAGGCAGAACTATGGCTACACCTTC.

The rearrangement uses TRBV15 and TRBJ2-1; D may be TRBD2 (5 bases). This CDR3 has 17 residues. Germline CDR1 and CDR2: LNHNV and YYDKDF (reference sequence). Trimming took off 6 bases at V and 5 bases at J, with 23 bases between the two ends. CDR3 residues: CATRSGVPWRGDNEQFF. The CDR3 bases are TGTGCCACCAGATCCGGGGTACCCTGGCGCGGCGACAATGAGCAGTTCTTC.

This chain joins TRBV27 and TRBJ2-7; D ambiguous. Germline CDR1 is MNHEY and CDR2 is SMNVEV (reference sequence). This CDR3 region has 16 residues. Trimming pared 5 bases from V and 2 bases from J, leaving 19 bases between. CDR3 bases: TGTGCCAGCAGTCAAGCTCGGTCAGGTACCGCCTACGAGCAGTACTTC. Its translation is CASSQARSGTAYEQYF.

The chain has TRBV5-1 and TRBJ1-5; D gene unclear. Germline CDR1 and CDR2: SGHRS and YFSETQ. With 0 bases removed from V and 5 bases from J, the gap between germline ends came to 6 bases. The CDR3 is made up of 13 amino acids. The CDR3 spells CASSLAPDQPQHF. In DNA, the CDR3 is TGCGCCAGCAGCTTGGCGCCAGATCAGCCCCAGCATTTT.

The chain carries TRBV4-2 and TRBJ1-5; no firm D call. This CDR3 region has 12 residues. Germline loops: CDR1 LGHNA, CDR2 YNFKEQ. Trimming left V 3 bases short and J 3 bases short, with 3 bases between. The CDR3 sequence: CASSQDNQPQHF. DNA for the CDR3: TGTGCCAGCAGCCAGGACAATCAGCCCCAGCATTTT.

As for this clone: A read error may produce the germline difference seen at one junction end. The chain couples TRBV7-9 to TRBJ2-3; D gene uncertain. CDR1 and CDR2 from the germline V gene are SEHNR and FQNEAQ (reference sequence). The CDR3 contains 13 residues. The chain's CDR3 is CASSLGVGDTQYF. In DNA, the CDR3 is TGTGCCAGCAGTTTAGGAGTCGGGGATACGCAGTATTTT.

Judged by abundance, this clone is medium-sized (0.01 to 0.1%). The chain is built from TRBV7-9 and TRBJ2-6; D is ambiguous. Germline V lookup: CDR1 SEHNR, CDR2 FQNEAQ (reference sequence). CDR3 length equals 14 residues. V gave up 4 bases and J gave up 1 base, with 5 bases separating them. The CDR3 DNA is TGTGCCAGCAGCTCTGTATCTGGGGCCAACGTCCTGACTTTC. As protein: CASSSVSGANVLTF.

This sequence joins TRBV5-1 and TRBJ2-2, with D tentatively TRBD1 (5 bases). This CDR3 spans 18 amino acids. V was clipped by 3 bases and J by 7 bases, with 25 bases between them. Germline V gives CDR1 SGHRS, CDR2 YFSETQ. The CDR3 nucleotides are TGCGCCAGCAGCTACAGCCCATTAGGGGTTAGGGCGGACGGGGAGCTGTTTTTT. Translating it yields CASSYSPLGVRADGELFF.

The CDR3 protein is CASSPWAGSTDTQYF. As DNA, the CDR3 is TGTGCCAGCTCACCATGGGCAGGGAGCACAGATACGCAGTATTTT. The V and J genes are TRBV18 and TRBJ2-3; TRBD1 might be the D (5 bases). CDR3 length: 15 residues. Trimming cost V 2 bases and J 0 bases, with 9 bases left between them. Germline V gene data show CDR1 as KGHSH and CDR2 as LQKENI.

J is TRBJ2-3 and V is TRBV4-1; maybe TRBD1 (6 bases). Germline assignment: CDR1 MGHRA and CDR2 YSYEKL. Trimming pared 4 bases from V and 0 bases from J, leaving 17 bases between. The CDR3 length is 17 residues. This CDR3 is CASSPQDRLGSTDTQYF. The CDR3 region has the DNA TGCGCCAGCAGCCCTCAGGACAGACTTGGGAGCACAGATACGCAGTATTTT.

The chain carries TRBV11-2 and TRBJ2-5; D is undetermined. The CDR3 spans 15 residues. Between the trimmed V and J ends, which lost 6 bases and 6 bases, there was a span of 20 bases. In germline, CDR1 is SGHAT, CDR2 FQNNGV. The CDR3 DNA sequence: TGTGCCAGCAGTCCCGGGCCCAATCCCATACAGACCCAGTACTTC. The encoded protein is CASSPGPNPIQTQYF.

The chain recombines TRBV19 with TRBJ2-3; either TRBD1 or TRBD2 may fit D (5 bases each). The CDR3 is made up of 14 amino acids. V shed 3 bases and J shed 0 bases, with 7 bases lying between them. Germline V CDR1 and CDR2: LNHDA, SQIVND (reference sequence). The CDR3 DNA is TGTGCCAGTAGTATGGGACGGAGCACAGATACGCAGTATTTT. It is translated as CASSMGRSTDTQYF. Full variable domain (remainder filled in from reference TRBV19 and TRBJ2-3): DGGITQSPKYLFRKEGQNVTLSCEQNLNHDAMYWYRQDPGQGLRLIYYSQIVNDFQKGDIAEGYSVSREKKESFPLTVTSAQKNPTAFYLCASSMGRSTDTQYFGPGTRLTVL.